The rows below give T cell receptor beta chains drawn from one sample of a study of technical replicates of blood from a few donors. Using immunoSEQ multiplex PCR, the repertoire was profiled, and TCRdb retains in-frame clones only, with some absent. The sample holds approximately 81,000 clones, nearly 97% seen once. Sequenced sample: T cells isolated from PBMCs. The receptor set was obtained from a human donor in good health. Both conserved end residues are part of each CDR3. The order of the fields is D gene, J gene, V gene, clone size, CDR3 protein, CDR3 DNA. The D gene is left open where the match is weak. Clone size is given for some rows only: seen once, a few or many times, or a class if the clone is expanded.

D: NA; J: TRBJ1-2; V: TRBV7-9; size: NA; CDR3: CASIPIRGNYGYTF; DNA: TGTGCCAGCATTCCTATAAGAGGGAACTATGGCTACACCTTC
D: TRBD2; J: TRBJ2-3; V: TRBV5-4; size: NA; CDR3: CASSLVEAGVGTDTQYF; DNA: TGTGCCAGCAGCTTGGTTGAAGCGGGAGTGGGGACAGATACGCAGTATTTT
D: NA; J: TRBJ1-5; V: TRBV18; size: NA; CDR3: CASSFSENQPQHF; DNA: TGTGCCAGCTCCTTCAGCGAGAATCAGCCCCAGCATTTT
D: TRBD1; J: TRBJ2-5; V: TRBV6-6; size: NA; CDR3: CASSYGQGQETQYF; DNA: TGTGCCAGCAGCTATGGACAGGGCCAAGAGACCCAGTACTTC
D: NA; J: TRBJ2-7; V: TRBV29-1; size: NA; CDR3: CSVEGRGFGDEQYF; DNA: TGCAGCGTTGAAGGGAGAGGGTTCGGCGACGAGCAGTACTTC
D: TRBD2; J: TRBJ2-5; V: TRBV30; size: NA; CDR3: CAWEVPTSGKETQYF; DNA: TGTGCCTGGGAGGTCCCCACTAGCGGTAAAGAGACCCAGTACTTC
D: NA; J: TRBJ1-4; V: TRBV4-1; size: NA; CDR3: CASSQEGGALNEKLFF; DNA: TGCGCCAGCAGCCAAGAAGGAGGGGCCCTTAATGAAAAACTGTTTTTT
D: TRBD2; J: TRBJ2-5; V: TRBV29-1; size: NA; CDR3: CSVDSGLAGGYGETQYF; DNA: TGCAGCGTTGATTCGGGACTAGCGGGAGGGTATGGTGAGACCCAGTACTTC
D: TRBD1; J: TRBJ1-2; V: TRBV18; size: NA; CDR3: CASSPVSTGDGYTF; DNA: TGTGCCAGCTCACCAGTAAGCACAGGGGATGGCTACACCTTC
D: TRBD2; J: TRBJ2-3; V: TRBV9; size: NA; CDR3: CASSNSGSFTDTQYF; DNA: TGTGCCAGCAGCAATAGCGGGTCTTTCACAGATACGCAGTATTTT
D: TRBD2; J: TRBJ2-1; V: TRBV5-6; size: NA; CDR3: CASSWGLAGGLQFEQFF; DNA: TGTGCCAGCAGCTGGGGACTAGCGGGAGGATTACAATTTGAGCAGTTCTTC
D: TRBD2; J: TRBJ2-1; V: TRBV15; size: NA; CDR3: CATSKRTSSYNEQFF; DNA: TGTGCCACCAGCAAGCGGACTAGTTCCTACAATGAGCAGTTCTTC
D: NA; J: TRBJ1-1; V: TRBV7-9; size: NA; CDR3: CASSLMGAANTEAFF; DNA: TGTGCCAGCAGTCTAATGGGGGCGGCGAACACTGAAGCTTTCTTT
D: NA; J: TRBJ1-3; V: TRBV11-3; size: once; CDR3: CASSSGTDSGNTIYF; DNA: TGTGCCAGCAGCTCCGGGACTGACTCTGGAAACACCATATATTTT
D: NA; J: TRBJ2-7; V: TRBV6-5; size: NA; CDR3: CASSATGSSYEQYF; DNA: TGTGCCAGCAGCGCAACGGGATCCTCCTACGAGCAGTACTTC
D: TRBD1; J: TRBJ1-2; V: TRBV6-1; size: NA; CDR3: CASMGWDRNYGYTF; DNA: TGTGCCAGCATGGGCTGGGACAGGAACTATGGCTACACCTTC
D: NA; J: TRBJ2-7; V: TRBV4-3; size: NA; CDR3: CASSQVASSYEQYF; DNA: TGCGCCAGCAGCCAAGTAGCATCCTCCTACGAGCAGTACTTC
D: TRBD2; J: TRBJ2-3; V: TRBV11-2; size: NA; CDR3: CASSSHPGGSTDTQYF; DNA: TGTGCCAGCAGCTCTCACCCGGGGGGAAGCACAGATACGCAGTATTTT
D: NA; J: TRBJ2-3; V: TRBV5-1; size: NA; CDR3: CASSSGSTDTQYF; DNA: TGCGCCAGCAGCAGCGGGAGCACAGATACGCAGTATTTT
D: TRBD2; J: TRBJ2-3; V: TRBV27; size: NA; CDR3: CASSHPRSGRDVVTQYF; DNA: TGTGCCAGCAGTCACCCACGTAGCGGGAGGGATGTAGTTACGCAGTATTTT
D: NA; J: TRBJ2-1; V: TRBV7-9; size: NA; CDR3: CASSFGDGEQFF; DNA: TGTGCCAGCAGCTTCGGAGATGGTGAGCAGTTCTTC
D: TRBD1; J: TRBJ1-5; V: TRBV9; size: NA; CDR3: CASSPGTGTQPQHF; DNA: TGTGCCAGCAGCCCAGGGACAGGGACTCAGCCCCAGCATTTT
D: TRBD1; J: TRBJ2-2; V: TRBV11-3; size: NA; CDR3: CASSTGGAPGELFF; DNA: TGTGCCAGCAGCACAGGGGGCGCTCCCGGGGAGCTGTTTTTT
D: TRBD2; J: TRBJ2-5; V: TRBV4-1; size: once; CDR3: CASSQESLAGLKTQYF; DNA: TGCGCCAGCAGCCAAGAATCCCTAGCGGGACTGAAGACCCAGTACTTC
D: NA; J: TRBJ2-2; V: TRBV19; size: once; CDR3: CASSIAGSGTGELFF; DNA: TGTGCCAGTAGTATCGCAGGGTCCGGCACCGGGGAGCTGTTTTTT
D: TRBD1; J: TRBJ2-5; V: TRBV2; size: NA; CDR3: CASSVETGIKKTQYF; DNA: TGTGCCAGCAGTGTGGAGACAGGGATTAAAAAGACCCAGTACTTC
D: NA; J: TRBJ2-7; V: TRBV5-6; size: NA; CDR3: CASSLGVYPEQYF; DNA: TGTGCCAGCAGCTTAGGGGTATATCCCGAGCAGTACTTC
D: TRBD1; J: TRBJ1-1; V: TRBV6-5; size: NA; CDR3: CASSGTGFITEAFF; DNA: TGTGCCAGCAGCGGGACAGGGTTTATCACTGAAGCTTTCTTT
D: NA; J: TRBJ2-4; V: TRBV18; size: once; CDR3: CASSPETGVAKNIQYF; DNA: TGTGCCAGCTCACCCGAGACAGGAGTAGCCAAAAACATTCAGTACTTC
D: TRBD1; J: TRBJ2-1; V: TRBV25-1; size: once; CDR3: CASRWSGQLYNEQFF; DNA: TGTGCCAGCAGATGGTCGGGACAGCTTTACAATGAGCAGTTCTTC
D: NA; J: TRBJ2-5; V: TRBV11-2; size: NA; CDR3: CASSLGLGQETQYF; DNA: TGTGCCAGCAGCTTAGGACTGGGCCAAGAGACCCAGTACTTC
D: TRBD1; J: TRBJ2-7; V: TRBV7-9; size: NA; CDR3: CASSYYAGTGGEQYF; DNA: TGTGCCAGCAGCTACTATGCCGGGACAGGTGGCGAGCAGTACTTC
D: NA; J: TRBJ2-3; V: TRBV19; size: NA; CDR3: CASSISTYGQTQYF; DNA: TGTGCCAGTAGTATCTCCACCTATGGGCAAACGCAGTATTTT
D: TRBD2; J: TRBJ2-3; V: TRBV19; size: NA; CDR3: CASSIGSTSGRSDTQYF; DNA: TGTGCCAGTAGTATTGGGTCAACTAGCGGGAGGTCAGATACGCAGTATTTT
D: NA; J: TRBJ1-1; V: TRBV27; size: NA; CDR3: CASSFDGTEAFF; DNA: TGTGCCAGCAGTTTTGACGGGACTGAAGCTTTCTTT
D: NA; J: TRBJ1-1; V: TRBV5-6; size: once; CDR3: CASRTLTLDRNTEAFF; DNA: TGTGCCAGCAGAACCCTAACTTTAGACAGGAACACTGAAGCTTTCTTT
D: NA; J: TRBJ2-1; V: TRBV12-1; size: NA; CDR3: CASSLRLAGAGNEQFF; DNA: TGTGCCAGCAGCTTAAGACTAGCGGGAGCAGGGAATGAGCAGTTCTTC
D: TRBD2; J: TRBJ2-1; V: TRBV11-2; size: NA; CDR3: CASSLLPTSGSNEQFF; DNA: TGTGCCAGCAGCCTATTACCGACTAGCGGGAGCAATGAGCAGTTCTTC
D: TRBD1; J: TRBJ1-3; V: TRBV30; size: NA; CDR3: CAWSVGGTGGNTIYF; DNA: TGTGCCTGGAGTGTAGGTGGGACAGGGGGAAACACCATATATTTT
D: NA; J: TRBJ2-3; V: TRBV10-3; size: once; CDR3: CAISGGQPSEADTQYF; DNA: TGTGCCATCAGCGGCGGACAGCCCTCAGAGGCTGATACGCAGTATTTT
D: NA; J: TRBJ1-1; V: TRBV19; size: NA; CDR3: CASSIDRVNTEAFF; DNA: TGTGCCAGTAGTATAGATCGAGTCAACACTGAAGCTTTCTTT
D: NA; J: TRBJ1-2; V: TRBV21-1; size: once; CDR3: CASSKEATFSYGYTF; DNA: TGTGCCAGCAGCAAAGAGGCGACATTCAGCTATGGCTACACCTTC
D: NA; J: TRBJ2-5; V: TRBV6-6; size: NA; CDR3: CASSYGQPQETQYF; DNA: TGTGCCAGCAGTTACGGACAGCCCCAAGAGACCCAGTACTTC
D: NA; J: TRBJ2-3; V: TRBV6-5; size: NA; CDR3: CASSYSAASTDTQYF; DNA: TGTGCCAGCAGTTACTCCGCGGCTAGCACAGATACGCAGTATTTT
D: NA; J: TRBJ2-1; V: TRBV9; size: NA; CDR3: CASSVAPSRSSYNEQFF; DNA: TGTGCCAGCAGCGTAGCCCCAAGCCGTAGCTCCTACAATGAGCAGTTCTTC
D: TRBD2; J: TRBJ2-7; V: TRBV7-9; size: NA; CDR3: CASSLNNPRDYSYEQYF; DNA: TGTGCCAGCAGCTTAAACAACCCTCGGGACTACTCCTACGAGCAGTACTTC
D: TRBD1; J: TRBJ1-1; V: TRBV4-1; size: NA; CDR3: CASTKGDRNTEAFF; DNA: TGCGCCAGCACGAAAGGGGACAGGAACACTGAAGCTTTCTTT
D: NA; J: TRBJ1-1; V: TRBV6-5; size: NA; CDR3: CASRPHTGRTEAFF; DNA: TGTGCCAGCAGGCCACACACAGGGCGAACTGAAGCTTTCTTT
D: TRBD1; J: TRBJ1-1; V: TRBV6-6; size: NA; CDR3: CASTPTGYTEAFF; DNA: TGTGCCAGCACCCCGACAGGGTACACTGAAGCTTTCTTT
D: TRBD1; J: TRBJ1-5; V: TRBV15; size: NA; CDR3: CATSRDLGTGDNQPQHF; DNA: TGTGCCACCAGCAGAGATCTAGGGACAGGGGATAATCAGCCCCAGCATTTT
D: NA; J: TRBJ2-1; V: TRBV5-1; size: NA; CDR3: CASSLNRRDRDEQFF; DNA: TGCGCCAGCAGCTTGAACAGACGGGATAGGGATGAGCAGTTCTTC
D: TRBD1; J: TRBJ1-2; V: TRBV6-5; size: NA; CDR3: CASSSSLGTVYGYTF; DNA: TGTGCCAGCAGTTCTTCCCTCGGGACAGTCTATGGCTACACCTTC
D: NA; J: TRBJ1-1; V: TRBV28; size: NA; CDR3: CASSITGLATEAFF; DNA: TGTGCCAGCAGTATTACAGGGCTTGCCACTGAAGCTTTCTTT
D: TRBD1; J: TRBJ1-1; V: TRBV6-5; size: NA; CDR3: CASSYRDSHTEAFF; DNA: TGTGCCAGCAGTTACCGGGACAGTCACACTGAAGCTTTCTTT
D: TRBD1; J: TRBJ2-1; V: TRBV2; size: NA; CDR3: CASKKGTGGYNEQFF; DNA: TGTGCCAGCAAAAAGGGGACAGGGGGGTACAATGAGCAGTTCTTC
D: TRBD1; J: TRBJ1-2; V: TRBV30; size: NA; CDR3: CAWSIGGSYGYTF; DNA: TGTGCCTGGAGTATAGGGGGCAGCTATGGCTACACCTTC